The 4 T cell receptor beta chains in this list originate from one sample, sequenced in a study of beta chain features in type 1 diabetes. Sequencing targeted expressed TCRB transcripts, as all isolated RNA had been reverse transcribed. Assay: immunoSEQ multiplex PCR; the TCRdb copy retains only in-frame clones and omits some. The sample lists about 620,000 clones, about 14% occurring once. Sequencing was carried out using naive CD4+ T cells from blood. The receptors derive from a young man in good health.

This chain uses TRBV30 with TRBJ1-5; D unclear. V lost 1 base to trimming and J lost 4 bases, with 8 bases between them. Germline CDR1 and CDR2: GTSNPN and SVGIG (reference sequence). This CDR3 has 13 amino acids. The CDR3 protein is CAWSGRYNQPQHF. The DNA for the CDR3 is TGTGCCTGGAGTGGGAGGTATAATCAGCCCCAGCATTTT. The full variable domain, with the rest looked up from reference TRBV30 and TRBJ1-5, is SQTIHQWPATLVQPVGSPLSLECTVEGTSNPNLYWYRQAAGRGLQLLFYSVGIGQISSEVPQNLSASRPQDRQFILSSKKLLLSDSGFYLCAWSGRYNQPQHFGDGTRLSIL.

This clone was counted a few times. This sample includes further DNA sequences coding for the same CDR3. The chain carries TRBV18 and TRBJ2-1; 8 bases are shared with TRBD2. J gave up 0 bases and V 2 bases, and 0 bases lay outside the gene matches. The CDR3 loop spans 15 amino acids. Germline V lookup: CDR1 KGHSH, CDR2 LQKENI. The CDR3 loop is CASSPGTSSYNEQFF. The DNA of the CDR3 is TGTGCCAGCTCACCAGGGACTAGCTCCTACAATGAGCAGTTCTTC. The variable domain in full, completed from reference TRBV18 and TRBJ2-1, reads NAGVMQNPRHLVRRRGQEARLRCSPMKGHSHVYWYRQLPEEGLKFMVYLQKENIIDESGMPKERFSAEFPKEGPSILRIQQVVRGDSAAYFCASSPGTSSYNEQFFGPGTRLTVL.

This clone has more than one count but fewer than ten. The chain uses TRBV28 and TRBJ1-5; maybe TRBD1 (6 bases). The length of the CDR3 is 15 residues. Trimming left V 6 bases short and J 2 bases short, with 14 bases between. In germline, CDR1 is MDHEN, CDR2 SYDVKM. The CDR3 bases are TGTGCCAGCAGCCCGGGACACCCGGGCAATCAGCCCCAGCATTTT. Encoded protein: CASSPGHPGNQPQHF.

CDR3: CASSFTTGTGVYEQYF. CDR3 bases: TGTGCCAGCAGCTTTACAACCGGGACAGGGGTCTACGAGCAGTACTTC. The rearrangement uses TRBV11-3 and TRBJ2-7; TRBD1 agrees at 10 bases. Germline CDR1 is SGHNT and CDR2 is YENEEA. This CDR3 has 16 residues. After removal of 3 bases from V and 3 bases from J, the junction contained 8 bases not matched to a gene. Together with reference TRBV11-3 and TRBJ2-7, the CDR3 gives the full variable domain: EAGVVQSPRYKIIEKKQPVAFWCNPISGHNTLYWYLQNLGQGPELLIRYENEEAVDDSQLPKDRFSAERLKGVDSTLKIQPAELGDSAVYLCASSFTTGTGVYEQYFGPGTRLTVT.